The T cell receptor (beta chain) under discussion was sequenced for a study of tissue T cells after allogeneic stem cell transplantation. Study in general: Four unmodified and three CD34-selected T-cell-depleted grafts went to graft-versus-host disease patients. Samples with visible lymphocytes on H&E were prioritized for sequencing.

Germline CDR1 SGDLS, CDR2 YYNGEE. The CDR3 runs to 17 residues. V lost 0 bases and J 4 bases, leaving 19 bases between the germline ends. Repertoires were generated with immunoSEQ multiplex PCR, while TCRdb's copy carries only in-frame clones and drops some. The repertoire consists of 1,300 to 1,500 clones, with about 85% occurring once and the leading ten covering roughly 5.6%. Regarding the study as a whole: The study did not identify alloreactive or antigen-specific tissue TCRs, and some clones might be persisting host cells.

Autopsy tissues spanned esophagus to rectum, liver, skin, and lymphoid organs including spleen. This clone was observed a few times. The antigen is undetermined. The source of this sequence is a male patient aged 35-70 years with steroid-refractory graft-versus-host disease after an allogeneic stem cell transplant. A share of the T cells may be of graft donor origin. The sample was esophageal tissue, taken at autopsy. The V and J genes are TRBV9 and TRBJ1-2; tentative D call: TRBD1 (5 bases). CDR3 sequence (DNA): TGTGCCAGCAGCGTAGGGGTCGTCCCCTCCGGGGGCTATGGCTACACCTTC. This sequence encodes CASSVGVVPSGGYGYTF.